The 19 T cell receptor beta chains presented below share a single source sample, sequenced in a study of human T cells and chemical hapten exposure. The time point is: patch test 3, about 24 weeks after DPC sensitization. Noted treatment: therapeutic diphenylcyclopropenone sensitization with weekly scalp DPC. MiXCR, applied by TCRdb to the RACE reads, yields one record per CDR3 protein. The table has around 85,000 distinct CDR3 sequences, around 13% seen once; the top ten hold 4.5% to 6%. Sequences were derived from whole blood, sampled in connection with sensitization to the hapten diphenylcyclopropenone (DPC). The receptors originated from a woman in her forties or fifties with alopecia areata. Some clones in this sample may be carry-over from other donors' samples.

This clonotype was recorded a few times. J is TRBJ2-4 and V is TRBV20-1, with 10 nucleotides matching TRBD2. This CDR3 contains 15 residues. Germline lookup yields CDR1 DFQATT and CDR2 SNEGSKA (reference sequence). J gave up 2 bases and V 3 bases, and 4 bases lay outside the gene matches. This chain's CDR3 is CSASPAGGTKNIQYF. CDR3 bases: TGCAGTGCTAGTCCAGCGGGAGGGACCAAAAACATTCAGTACTTC.

This clonotype was detected many times. J is TRBJ2-1 and V is TRBV7-6; possible D gene TRBD1, 6 bases. The CDR3 runs 16 residues. Germline loops: CDR1 SGHVS, CDR2 FNYEAQ. Trimming pared 6 bases from V and 7 bases from J, leaving 22 bases between. CDR3 amino acids: CASSAELGGLANEQFF. The CDR3 DNA follows: TGTGCCAGCAGTGCCGAACTTGGGGGCCTCGCAAATGAGCAGTTCTTC.

This clonotype was detected a few times. The V gene is TRBV29-1, the J gene TRBJ1-1; D unclear. From germline, CDR1 is SQVTM and CDR2 ANQGSEA. Trimming shortened V by 1 base and J by 1 base, and 7 bases separated the two germline ends. The CDR3 sequence is 13 residues long. The CDR3 bases are TGCAGCGTTGAAGCGTTGTCGAACACTGAAGCTTTCTTT. It translates to CSVEALSNTEAFF.

Worth noting for this clonotype: A much bigger clone sits one base away, suggesting this may be a read error. CDR3 sequence reads: CGAPRAVTSYEQYF. In DNA form, the CDR3 reads TGCGGTGCTCCCAGGGCGGTTACTTCCTACGAGCAGTACTTC. The V gene is TRBV20-1, the J gene TRBJ2-7; perhaps TRBD1 as D (5 bases). Looked up from germline, CDR1 is DFQATT and CDR2 is SNEGSKA (reference sequence). The CDR3 is 14 residues long.

This clonotype was detected only a few times. The V and J genes are TRBV7-2 and TRBJ2-3; a possible D gene is TRBD2 (5 bases). This CDR3 has 15 amino acids. The V gene lost 6 bases and the J gene lost 4 bases, with 17 bases spanning the gap. Germline V gene sequence: CDR1 SGHTA, CDR2 FQGNSA. Here the CDR3 reads CASSSTPSPADTQYF. CDR3 in DNA: TGTGCCAGCAGTTCGACACCTAGCCCCGCAGATACGCAGTATTTT.

This chain joins TRBV29-1 and TRBJ1-1; D call uncertain. The CDR3 loop spans 12 amino acids. Germline V gene sequence: CDR1 SQVTM, CDR2 ANQGSEA. CDR3 bases: TGCACCACTGGGAGTGGGGACACTGAAGCTTTCTTT. It codes for CTTGSGDTEAFF.

This clonotype has a handful of counts. The V and J genes are TRBV3-1 and TRBJ2-2, with TRBD2 matching 13 bases. V was pared by 4 bases and J by 5 bases, with 4 bases of the junction left unmatched. CDR1 and CDR2 from the germline V gene are LGHDT and YNNKEL (reference sequence). There are 16 residues in the CDR3. Here the CDR3 DNA reads TGTGCCAGCAGCCTGGGGACTAGCGGGATGACCGGGGAGCTGTTTTTT. It specifies CASSLGTSGMTGELFF.

This sequence joins TRBV10-2 and TRBJ2-5; D is undetermined. The CDR3 length is 11 residues. Per germline, CDR1 WSHSY and CDR2 SAAADI. Trimming shortened V by 8 bases and J by 5 bases, and 9 bases separated the two germline ends. As DNA, the CDR3 is TGCGCCAGCGGTCTCCTTGAGACCCAGTACTTC. Amino acids: CASGLLETQYF.

In its sample, this clonotype was seen many times. The chain couples TRBV6-5 to TRBJ2-5; D uncertain. This CDR3 comprises 14 residues. V was pared by 6 bases and J by 3 bases, with 14 bases between. Germline V gene data show CDR1 as MNHEY and CDR2 as SVGAGI. The CDR3 sequence: CASSSPRVEETQYF. CDR3 nucleotides: TGTGCCAGCAGCTCACCGCGCGTCGAAGAGACCCAGTACTTC.

This clonotype was counted only a few times. The J gene is TRBJ1-1, the V gene TRBV11-2; maybe TRBD1 (6 bases). The V gene lost 1 base and the J gene lost 7 bases, with 10 bases spanning the gap. CDR1 and CDR2 (germline): SGHAT, FQNNGV. The CDR3 has 13 residues. This CDR3 reads CASSLAGAGEAFF. CDR3 sequence (DNA): TGTGCCAGCAGCTTAGCGGGGGCGGGTGAAGCTTTCTTT.

This clonotype was counted ten times or more. CDR3 DNA: TGTGCCAGCCCTCAATCCCCCGGGAAGGGCGAACCGAACACCGGGGAGCTGTTTTTT. This encodes CASPQSPGKGEPNTGELFF. V and J are TRBV25-1 and TRBJ2-2, with D possibly matching TRBD2 (5 bases). This CDR3 contains 19 residues. The V and J ends lost 8 bases and 0 bases respectively, with 25 bases between them. Germline lookup yields CDR1 MGHDK and CDR2 SYGVNS.

V and J are TRBV3-1 and TRBJ2-1; D unclear. V was cut by 1 base and J by 9 bases, with 4 bases left in between. CDR1 and CDR2 (germline): LGHDT, YNNKEL (reference sequence). The CDR3 is made up of 11 amino acids. CDR3 amino acids: CASSQGAEQFF. CDR3 DNA: TGTGCCAGCAGCCAAGGCGCTGAGCAGTTCTTC.

This clonotype was found many times. The chain employs TRBV29-1 and TRBJ1-4, with D perhaps matching TRBD1 (5 bases). Deletions cut 7 bases from V and 12 bases from J, with 15 bases between. Germline CDR1 reads SQVTM; CDR2 reads ANQGSEA. This CDR3 is built from 11 residues. The CDR3 loop reads CSAVVGRELFF. Here the CDR3 DNA reads TGCAGCGCCGTTGTCGGCAGGGAACTGTTTTTT.

This clonotype has just a few counts. The V call is TRBV29-1, the J call TRBJ2-4, with TRBD2 as a possible D gene (5 bases). CDR1 is SQVTM and CDR2 is ANQGSEA in the germline V gene. Trimming shortened V by 4 bases and J by 8 bases, and 12 bases separated the two germline ends. There are 12 residues in the CDR3. The DNA of the CDR3 is TGCAGCGTTGTGTTTCTGGGAGACATTCAGTACTTC. Protein sequence: CSVVFLGDIQYF.

This clonotype was recorded many times. The chain carries TRBV5-1 and TRBJ2-3; unclear D gene. The CDR3 runs 11 residues. V lost 2 bases and J lost 5, with 3 bases in between. Germline assignment: CDR1 SGHRS and CDR2 YFSETQ. The DNA for the CDR3 is TGCGCCAGCAGCTTAAGAGATACGCAGTATTTT. This translates into CASSLRDTQYF. The full variable domain, completed using reference TRBV5-1 and TRBJ2-3, is KAGVTQTPRYLIKTRGQQVTLSCSPISGHRSVSWYQQTPGQGLQFLFEYFSETQRNKGNFPGRFSGRQFSNSRSEMNVSTLELGDSALYLCASSLRDTQYFGPGTRLTVL.

V usage is TRBV29-1 and J usage is TRBJ2-3, with 7 bases fitting TRBD1. The CDR3 spans 14 residues. V lost 4 bases and J lost 7; bases outside the gene matches: 11. Germline V lookup: CDR1 SQVTM, CDR2 ANQGSEA. In DNA form, the CDR3 reads TGCAGCGTTGCCTTCGGGACAGTGTCAAATACGCAGTATTTT. Protein: CSVAFGTVSNTQYF.

This clonotype showed up just a few times. DNA of the CDR3: TGTGCCAGCACATTCGGGCGAACTGGGGCCAACGTCCTGACTTTC. Protein sequence: CASTFGRTGANVLTF. This sequence joins TRBV13 and TRBJ2-6; D gene ambiguous. Trimming took off 7 bases at V and 2 bases at J, with 12 bases between the two ends. The CDR3 extends over 15 amino acids. Germline V gene data show CDR1 as PRHDT and CDR2 as FYEKMQ (reference sequence).

In its sample, this clonotype was seen a few times. The CDR3 loop is CARSTSGRSDEQYF. In DNA, the CDR3 is TGTGCCAGGTCGACTAGCGGGAGAAGTGACGAGCAGTACTTC. The rearrangement links TRBV2 to TRBJ2-7, with TRBD2 matching 12 bases. CDR1 is SNHLY and CDR2 is FYNNEI in the germline V gene. This CDR3 is 14 amino acids long. The ends lost 9 bases at V and 5 bases at J; junction bases unmatched: 8. The variable domain in full, with the rest retrieved from reference TRBV2 and TRBJ2-7, is EPEVTQTPSHQVTQMGQEVILRCVPISNHLYFYWYRQILGQKVEFLVSFYNNEISEKSEIFDDQFSVERPDGSNFTLKIRSTKLEDSAMYFCARSTSGRSDEQYFGPGTRLTVT.

This clonotype was seen a handful of times. The chain couples TRBV7-6 to TRBJ1-4; no definite D call. Germline V CDR1 and CDR2: SGHVS, FNYEAQ. The CDR3 is made up of 14 amino acids. V was clipped by 2 bases and J by 5 bases, with 9 bases between them. The CDR3 spells CASSLSHLNEKLFF. DNA of the CDR3: TGTGCCAGCAGCTTAAGTCACCTGAATGAAAAACTGTTTTTT.